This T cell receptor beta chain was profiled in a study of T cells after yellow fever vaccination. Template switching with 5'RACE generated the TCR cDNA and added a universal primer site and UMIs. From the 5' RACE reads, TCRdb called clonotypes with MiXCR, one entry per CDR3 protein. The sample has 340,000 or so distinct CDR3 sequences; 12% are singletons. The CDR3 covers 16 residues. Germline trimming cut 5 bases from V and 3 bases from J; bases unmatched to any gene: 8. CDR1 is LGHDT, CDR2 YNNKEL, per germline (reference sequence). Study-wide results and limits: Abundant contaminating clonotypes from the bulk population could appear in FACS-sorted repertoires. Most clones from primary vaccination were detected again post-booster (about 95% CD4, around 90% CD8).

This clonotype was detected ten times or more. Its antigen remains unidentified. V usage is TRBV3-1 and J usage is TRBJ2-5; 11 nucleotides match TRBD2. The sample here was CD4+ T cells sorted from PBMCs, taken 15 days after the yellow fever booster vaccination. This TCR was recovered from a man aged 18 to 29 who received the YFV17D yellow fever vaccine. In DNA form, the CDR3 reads TGTGCCAGCAGCGCCGCTTTAGCGGGGGGGAAAGAGACCCAGTACTTC. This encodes CASSAALAGGKETQYF.